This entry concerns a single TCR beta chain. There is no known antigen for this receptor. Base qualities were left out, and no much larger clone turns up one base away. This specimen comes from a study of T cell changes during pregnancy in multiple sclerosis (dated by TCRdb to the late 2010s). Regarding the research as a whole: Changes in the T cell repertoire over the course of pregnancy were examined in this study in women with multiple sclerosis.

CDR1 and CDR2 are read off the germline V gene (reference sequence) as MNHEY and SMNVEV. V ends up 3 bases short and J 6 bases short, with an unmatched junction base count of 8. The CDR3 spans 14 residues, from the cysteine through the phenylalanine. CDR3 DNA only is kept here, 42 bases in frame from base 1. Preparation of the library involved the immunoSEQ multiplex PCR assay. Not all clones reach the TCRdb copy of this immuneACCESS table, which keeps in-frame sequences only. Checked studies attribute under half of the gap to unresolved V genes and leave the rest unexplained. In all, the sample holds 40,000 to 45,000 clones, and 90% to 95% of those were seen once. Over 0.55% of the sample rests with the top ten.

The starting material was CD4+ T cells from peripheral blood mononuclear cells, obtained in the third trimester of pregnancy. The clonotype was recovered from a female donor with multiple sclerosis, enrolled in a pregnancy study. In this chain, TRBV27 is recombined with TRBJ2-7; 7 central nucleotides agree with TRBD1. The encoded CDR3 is CASSFPGGVTEQYF. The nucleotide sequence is TGTGCCAGCAGTTTTCCAGGGGGAGTGACCGAGCAGTACTTC.